A selection of T cell receptor beta chains follows, all from one sample in a study of blood T cell repertoires in COVID-19. TCRdb's table, derived via immunoSEQ multiplex PCR, lists solely in-frame clones and lacks some. Here the sample spans about 180,000 clones, 88% being singletons. The sequenced material came from PBMCs or T cells enriched from blood (not recorded which). The receptors derive from a woman aged 18-35 years who had recovered from COVID-19. Both conserved end residues are part of each CDR3. D genes are given only for firm matches. The size field is filled for only some rows; it gives once, few, many or a size class.

J gene | D gene | V gene | clone size | CDR3 DNA | CDR3 protein
TRBJ1-6 | TRBD1 | TRBV6-5 | NA | TGTGCCAGCAGCGGACAGGGGACGGGTAATTCACCCCTCCACTTT | CASSGQGTGNSPLHF
TRBJ2-6 | NA | TRBV28 | NA | TGTGCCAGCAGTTTAAGTCCAGGGGCTAGCTCTGGGGCCAACGTCCTGACTTTC | CASSLSPGASSGANVLTF
TRBJ2-1 | TRBD1 | TRBV6-5 | NA | TGTGCCAGCAGTTACGGGACAGGGAATGGCTACAATGAGCAGTTCTTC | CASSYGTGNGYNEQFF
TRBJ1-5 | NA | TRBV6-9 | NA | TGTGCCGCCGACCGAGCTGACTCTCCCCAGCATTTT | CAADRADSPQHF
TRBJ1-2 | NA | TRBV27 | once | TGTGCCAGCAGTTTATTACAGGGAGGGAGTCCCATAAATGGCTACACCTTC | CASSLLQGGSPINGYTF
TRBJ2-5 | NA | TRBV3-1/TRBV3-2 | NA | TGTGCCAGCAGCCAAGATCCTCTGAGCGGCGGGAACCAAGAGACCCAGTACTTC | CASSQDPLSGGNQETQYF
TRBJ2-1 | TRBD1 | TRBV6-4 | many | TGTGCCAGCAGCCAGGGGGAGTACAATGAGCAGTTCTTC | CASSQGEYNEQFF
TRBJ1-5 | NA | TRBV28 | NA | TGTGCCAGCAGGATCGGGAATAGCAATCAGCCCCAGCATTTT | CASRIGNSNQPQHF
TRBJ2-3 | TRBD2 | TRBV27 | NA | TGTGCCAGCAGTACGGCCGGGCTAGCGGGGGGGTTTAGCACAGATACGCAGTATTTT | CASSTAGLAGGFSTDTQYF
TRBJ2-1 | NA | TRBV7-9 | NA | TGTGCCAGCAGCTCTTGGGCTAATTTCAATGAGCAGTTCTTC | CASSSWANFNEQFF
TRBJ1-2 | NA | TRBV19 | NA | TGTGCCAGTAGTATGTCGTCAGGGGACTATGGCTACACCTTC | CASSMSSGDYGYTF
TRBJ2-3 | TRBD2 | TRBV4-3 | NA | TGCGCCAGCAGCCAAGATTCGACTAGCGATAGCACAGATACGCAGTATTTT | CASSQDSTSDSTDTQYF
TRBJ1-2 | NA | TRBV4-1 | NA | TGCGCCAGCAGCCAAACACAGGGCTCCTATGGCTACACCTTC | CASSQTQGSYGYTF
TRBJ2-3 | NA | TRBV30 | NA | TGTGCCTGGAACCGGTTGGCAGATACGCAGTATTTT | CAWNRLADTQYF
TRBJ1-1 | TRBD1 | TRBV10-1 | NA | TGCGCCAGCAGAGACAGGGGAGGGACTGAAGCTTTCTTT | CASRDRGGTEAFF
TRBJ1-3 | NA | TRBV4-2 | NA | TGTGCCAGCAGCCAAGATCGAGGACTAGTGGTCGGAAACACCATATATTTT | CASSQDRGLVVGNTIYF
TRBJ2-1 | TRBD2 | TRBV6-2/TRBV6-3 | NA | TGTGCCAGCAGTTACTTGCTAGCGGGGTACAATGAGCAGTTCTTC | CASSYLLAGYNEQFF
TRBJ2-5 | TRBD1 | TRBV7-9 | NA | TGTGCCAGCAGCTTGAAGAGGGACAGAGATCAAGAGACCCAGTACTTC | CASSLKRDRDQETQYF
TRBJ1-1 | NA | TRBV7-2 | NA | TGTGCCAGCAGCTTAGCGGGGGGGGGTTTCGCTGAAGCTTTCTTT | CASSLAGGGFAEAFF
TRBJ2-5 | NA | TRBV18 | once | TGTGCCAGCTCACCACTCAGACAGGCGCAAGAGACCCAGTACTTC | CASSPLRQAQETQYF
TRBJ1-2 | NA | TRBV5-1 | once | TGCGCCAGCAGCTTGGAACTGGGGGGTAACTATGGCTACACCTTC | CASSLELGGNYGYTF
TRBJ2-7 | NA | TRBV3-1/TRBV3-2 | NA | TGTGCCAGCAGCCAAGACGGCGGCCGTTCCTACGAGCAGTACTTC | CASSQDGGRSYEQYF
TRBJ1-6 | NA | TRBV2 | once | TGTGCCAGCAGAAGGGACGGGGAGGATTCACCCCTCCACTTT | CASRRDGEDSPLHF
TRBJ2-3 | NA | TRBV5-4 | NA | TGTGCCAGCAGCTTGGACGGTCCCCGCCAAGATACGCAGTATTTT | CASSLDGPRQDTQYF
TRBJ2-7 | NA | TRBV6-6 | NA | TGTGCCAGCAGTTACTCATGGGGCAGCTTAATCTACGAGCAGTACTTC | CASSYSWGSLIYEQYF
TRBJ1-1 | TRBD1 | TRBV29-1 | NA | TGCAGCGCCCCGAATGACAGGGGGATGATGAACACTGAAGCTTTCTTT | CSAPNDRGMMNTEAFF
TRBJ1-6 | TRBD1 | TRBV6-4 | NA | TGTGCCAGCAGTGAGGGACAGGGAGTTAATTCACCCCTCCACTTT | CASSEGQGVNSPLHF
TRBJ1-1 | TRBD1 | TRBV11-1 | NA | TGTGCCAGCAGCCGCGGGACAGGGGATACTGAAGCTTTCTTT | CASSRGTGDTEAFF
TRBJ2-2 | NA | TRBV4-1 | once | TGCGCCAGCAGCCAAGATCAGTACACCGGGGAGCTGTTTTTT | CASSQDQYTGELFF
TRBJ1-6 | NA | TRBV6-5 | NA | TGTGCCAGCGAGGCAAGGCAGGGGTGGTCACCCCTCCACTTT | CASEARQGWSPLHF
TRBJ1-1 | NA | TRBV7-6 | NA | TGTGCCAGCAGCAAAGGACAATCACCGAACACTGAAGCTTTCTTT | CASSKGQSPNTEAFF
TRBJ1-2 | NA | TRBV5-6 | NA | TGTGCCAGCAGCTCCCCCGTCGCGAACTATGGCTACACCTTC | CASSSPVANYGYTF
TRBJ1-2 | NA | TRBV4-2 | few | TGTGCCAGCAGCTATGAACAGGGTAACTATGGCTACACCTTC | CASSYEQGNYGYTF
TRBJ2-7 | NA | TRBV11-2 | NA | TGTGCCAGCAGCTCTCAGGGTCCCTACGAGCAGTACTTC | CASSSQGPYEQYF
TRBJ1-1 | TRBD1 | TRBV6-5 | NA | TGTGCCAGCAGTCCCCGGGACAGGGGATCCACTGAAGCTTTCTTT | CASSPRDRGSTEAFF
TRBJ2-1 | TRBD2 | TRBV4-1 | few | TGCGCCAGCAGCCAAAGTGAACGGGGGGGCTTATATGAGCAGTTCTTC | CASSQSERGGLYEQFF
TRBJ2-2 | TRBD1 | TRBV18 | NA | TGTGCCAGCTCCCCCGGGACAGGGGGCACCGGGGAGCTGTTTTTT | CASSPGTGGTGELFF
TRBJ2-2 | TRBD2 | TRBV6-6 | NA | TGTGCCAGCAGTCTCCATAGCTCTCCGGGAGGTCGGACCGGGGAGCTGTTTTTT | CASSLHSSPGGRTGELFF
TRBJ1-5 | NA | TRBV5-1 | few | TGCGCCAGCAGCTTGGGGACAGCCCCGAATCAGCCCCAGCATTTT | CASSLGTAPNQPQHF
TRBJ1-2 | NA | TRBV10-3 | NA | TGTGCCATCAGTGAGCCTAGGGGTGGCTACACCTTC | CAISEPRGGYTF
TRBJ2-1 | NA | TRBV4-1 | NA | TGCGCCAGCAGCCAACCGTCAGGCAGGACAGCGCGCAACAATGAGCAGTTCTTC | CASSQPSGRTARNNEQFF
TRBJ2-2 | NA | TRBV10-3 | few | TGTGCCATCACACTAGACAGGACGGCCGGGGAGCTGTTTTTT | CAITLDRTAGELFF
TRBJ2-3 | TRBD2 | TRBV10-3 | NA | TGTGCCATCAGCGCGGGGGGTTTCACAGATACGCAGTATTTT | CAISAGGFTDTQYF
TRBJ1-2 | NA | TRBV18 | NA | TGTGCCAGCTCACCAACCCAGGGCGGAACCTATGGCTACACCTTC | CASSPTQGGTYGYTF
TRBJ1-1 | TRBD1 | TRBV7-2 | NA | TGTGCCAGCAGCCCACAAACAGGGGGCACTGAAGCTTTCTTT | CASSPQTGGTEAFF
TRBJ1-5 | TRBD1 | TRBV7-8 | NA | TGTGCCAGCAGCACTGAAGGGACAGGGGTTCAGCCCCAGCATTTT | CASSTEGTGVQPQHF
TRBJ2-2 | NA | TRBV20-1 | NA | TGCAGTGCTAGTAAAAGGGGCGCCGACACCGGGGAGCTGTTTTTT | CSASKRGADTGELFF
TRBJ2-1 | TRBD2 | TRBV7-3 | once | TGTGCCAGCAGCCAGGGACTAGCGGGAGTAAAAAATGAGCAGTTCTTC | CASSQGLAGVKNEQFF
TRBJ2-7 | TRBD2 | TRBV5-4 | NA | TGTGCCAGCAGCTTGGAAGCGGGGGGGCCGGTGCAGTACTTC | CASSLEAGGPVQYF
TRBJ2-1 | NA | TRBV10-2 | NA | TGCGCCAGCAGTGAGGGGGCGACCTACAATGAGCAGTTCTTC | CASSEGATYNEQFF
TRBJ1-2 | NA | TRBV5-1 | NA | TGCGCCAGCAGCTTGATTGGGCAGCTCTATGGCTACACCTTC | CASSLIGQLYGYTF
TRBJ2-5 | NA | TRBV28 | NA | TGTGCCAGCAGTTTATCCTCTCCCAACAGGGTGTTTGGGGAGACCCAGTACTTC | CASSLSSPNRVFGETQYF
TRBJ2-3 | TRBD1 | TRBV4-3 | NA | TGCGCCAGCAGCCAAGATTGGGGACAGGGGGTCGCTATTAGCACAGATACGCAGTATTTT | CASSQDWGQGVAISTDTQYF
TRBJ2-5 | NA | TRBV7-2 | NA | TGTGCCAGCAGCTTGACAGTCCAAGAGACCCAGTACTTC | CASSLTVQETQYF
TRBJ2-7 | NA | TRBV21-1 | NA | TGTGCCAGCAGCGAACCGGGGGGCAGGGACCACGAGCAGTACTTC | CASSEPGGRDHEQYF
TRBJ2-1 | TRBD1 | TRBV5-1 | NA | TGCGCCAGCAGTGGTAAAAATACCGGGACAGGGGGCGGTGAGCAGTTCTTC | CASSGKNTGTGGGEQFF
TRBJ2-2 | TRBD2 | TRBV5-1 | few | TGCGCCAGTGGGACTAGCGACACCGGGGAGCTGTTTTTT | CASGTSDTGELFF
TRBJ1-2 | NA | TRBV18 | NA | TGTGCCAGCTCACCACGGTCGGACTATGGCTACACCTTC | CASSPRSDYGYTF